The sequence of this T cell receptor beta chain was determined in a study of shared clonotypes between healthy human individuals. Regarding the study as a whole: When compared with the clonotypes that were shared by all four sorted-subset donors, the non-shared clonotypes turned out to have lower generation probabilities. Naive subsets typically showed greater estimated richness than memory subsets. About 5% was the fraction of naive CD4 clonotypes found shared across a few donors.

Comment on this clone: Its antigen is unknown.

This table comes from immunoSEQ multiplex PCR, and its TCRdb copy is limited to in-frame clones, with some not included. The sample carries about 2.4 million clones, around nine tenths recorded once. The donors, healthy adults who were HIV-negative, had experienced no recent acute infections or vaccinations. The specimen was naive CD4+ T cells sorted from blood. Subset meaning: CD45RA+ positively selected. The receptor's source is a man between 18 and 29 years old in good health.

Written as DNA, the CDR3 is TGTGCCAGCAGCTCGGCGGGTGCAGGGCAAAATCAGCCCCAGCATTTT. Amino acid sequence: CASSSAGAGQNQPQHF. This sequence joins TRBV5-6 and TRBJ1-5; D is possibly TRBD1 (5 bases). Germline CDR1 SGHDT, CDR2 YYEEEE. Trimming shortened V by 3 bases and J by 4 bases, and 17 bases separated the two germline ends. This CDR3 has 16 residues.